The table lists the clone carrying this T cell receptor (beta chain) with many counts. Samples came from axillary lymph nodes draining the breast cancer. The sample is drawn from a study of breast tumors, draining lymph nodes, adjacent tissues. TCRdb fed the multiplex PCR reads into MiXCR, producing one record per CDR3 protein. This table holds 200,000 or so distinct CDR3 sequences, approximately 33% found once. Germline V gene lookup returns CDR1 SGHTA and CDR2 FQGNSA. Trimming removed 4 bases at V and 2 bases at J, with 12 bases between. The CDR3 contains 14 residues. This TCR derives from a female donor with breast cancer. Some clones in this sample may be carry-over from other donors' samples. The sample taken for sequencing was axillary lymph node tissue. The rearrangement uses TRBV7-2 and TRBJ2-7; D is ambiguous. The CDR3 coding sequence is TGTGCCAGCAGCTCGACAAGTAGGACCTACGAGCAGTACTTC. Translated, it gives CASSSTSRTYEQYF.